This T cell receptor beta chain comes out of a study of T-cell reconstitution after alpha-beta-depleted transplantation in children. For TCRbeta, the library was prepared with unique molecular identifiers. TCRdb processed the PCR reads anew with MiXCR; each CDR3 protein has one entry. This table has 500,000 to 600,000 distinct CDR3 sequences, roughly 18% appearing once. Germline V CDR1 and CDR2: SGHVS, FQNEAQ. The CDR3 runs 17 residues. Germline trimming cut 4 bases from V and 4 bases from J; bases unmatched to any gene: 12. The origin of this receptor is a human donor who donated a stem cell graft to a child with acute lymphoblastic leukemia. The V and J genes are TRBV7-8 and TRBJ2-3; 9 bases map to TRBD1. Sequencing used PBMCs from the stem cell graft donor, obtained from the stem cell graft. In DNA, the CDR3 is TGTGCCAGCAGCTCATTTAGGGGGGACAGGGAGGCAGATACGCAGTATTTT. Translating it yields CASSSFRGDREADTQYF.